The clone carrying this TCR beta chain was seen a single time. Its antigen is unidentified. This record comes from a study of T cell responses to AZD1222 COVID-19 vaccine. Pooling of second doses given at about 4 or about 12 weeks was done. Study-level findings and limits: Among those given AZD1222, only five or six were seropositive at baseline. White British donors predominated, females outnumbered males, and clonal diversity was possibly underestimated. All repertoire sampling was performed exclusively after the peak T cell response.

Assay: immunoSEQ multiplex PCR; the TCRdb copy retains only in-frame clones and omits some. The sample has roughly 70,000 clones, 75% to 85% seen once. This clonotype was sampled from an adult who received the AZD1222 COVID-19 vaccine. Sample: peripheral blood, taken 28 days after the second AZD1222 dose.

The CDR3 sequence is CASSSDRGSGNQPQHF. The CDR3 DNA reads as TGTGCCAGCAGTTCAGACAGGGGATCGGGTAATCAGCCCCAGCATTTT. V is TRBV27 and J is TRBJ1-5; TRBD1 aligns across 8 bases. The CDR3 is 16 amino acids. Germline assignment: CDR1 MNHEY and CDR2 SMNVEV (reference sequence). The V segment lost 4 bases and the J segment 4 bases; nucleotides outside the gene matches: 9.